This T cell receptor beta chain was sequenced in a study of cytomegalovirus exposure and HLA in healthy donors. In germline, CDR1 is SGHTA, CDR2 FQGNSA. V gave up 5 bases and J gave up 5 bases, with 19 bases separating them. CDR3 size: 16 residues. The study, taken as a whole, reports: It was shown in a later analysis that HLA-associated TCR beta chains were more clonally expanded than other, equally common chains.

For this clone: Its target is not known.

The PCR contained 60 Vbeta and 13 Jbeta primers. Assay: immunoSEQ multiplex PCR; the TCRdb copy retains only in-frame clones and omits some. Of about 89,000 clones listed, less than 85% are singletons. The sample comprised PBMCs. This sequence joins TRBV7-2 and TRBJ2-1; the D is unclear. This TCR was recovered from a male donor in good health and CMV-seronegative. This CDR3 is CASSVEARLVDNEQFF. CDR3 DNA sequence: TGTGCCAGCAGCGTCGAGGCCCGACTGGTGGACAATGAGCAGTTCTTC.